The rows below give T cell receptor beta chains drawn from one sample of a study of identical twins. A single record per CDR3 protein comes from TCRdb applying MiXCR to the 5' RACE reads. The sample includes 200,000 to 250,000 distinct CDR3 sequences, 7.5% seen only once; the top ten take about 5.6%. The sample also formed part of further work on yellow fever vaccine responses in identical twins.

What was sequenced was CD8+ T cells sorted from blood. The receptor source for this set is a young woman in good health. CDR3s include the opening cysteine and the closing phenylalanine or tryptophan. Fields, in order: CDR3 DNA, CDR3 protein, D gene, V gene, clone size, J gene. The D gene is left open where the match is weak. Some rows have no size entry. The others give once, few or many, or a class for an expanded clone.

DNA: TGCAGTGCTAGAGTTAGGACTAGCGGGAGGGAAGATACGCAGTATTTT
CDR3: CSARVRTSGREDTQYF
D: TRBD2
V: TRBV20-1
size: NA
J: TRBJ2-3

DNA: TGTGCCACCCTAAACCTCCTCGCAGGGTCAGGCGAGCAGTACTTC
CDR3: CATLNLLAGSGEQYF
D: NA
V: TRBV28
size: NA
J: TRBJ2-7

DNA: TGTGCCAGCAGTCTAGCGGGAGGGTGGAACAATGAGCAGTTCTTC
CDR3: CASSLAGGWNNEQFF
D: TRBD2
V: TRBV12-3/TRBV12-4
size: NA
J: TRBJ2-1

DNA: TGTGCCAGCAGCTTAGCGCTAGGGAGTCAGCCCCAGCATTTT
CDR3: CASSLALGSQPQHF
D: NA
V: TRBV7-8
size: few
J: TRBJ1-5

DNA: TGCAGCTCTCGGGGGAATGAGCAGTTCTTC
CDR3: CSSRGNEQFF
D: NA
V: TRBV29-1
size: NA
J: TRBJ2-1

DNA: TGTGCCAGCAGCCAGACTAGCGGGGCTGGGTCCTACAATGAGCAGTTCTTC
CDR3: CASSQTSGAGSYNEQFF
D: TRBD2
V: TRBV7-3
size: NA
J: TRBJ2-1

DNA: TGTGCCAGCAGCTTAGGGGCAGAGATCCAAGAGACCCAGTACTTC
CDR3: CASSLGAEIQETQYF
D: NA
V: TRBV7-9
size: few
J: TRBJ2-5

DNA: TGTGCCAGCAGTTTAGGAGGAAGGGGCAATGAGCAGTTCTTC
CDR3: CASSLGGRGNEQFF
D: NA
V: TRBV11-2
size: NA
J: TRBJ2-1

DNA: TGTGCCAGCAGCTTATTAGGAGGAAGAAACACTGAAGCTTTCTTT
CDR3: CASSLLGGRNTEAFF
D: NA
V: TRBV11-2
size: NA
J: TRBJ1-1

DNA: TGTGCCAGCAGCTTAGTTGTCGGGAGTGGAGATCAGCAGTTCTTC
CDR3: CASSLVVGSGDQQFF
D: NA
V: TRBV7-2
size: NA
J: TRBJ2-1

DNA: TGCAGTGCTACCCTAGCCGGGACAGGGGGCCGAGAGACCCAGTACTTC
CDR3: CSATLAGTGGRETQYF
D: TRBD1
V: TRBV20-1
size: few
J: TRBJ2-5

DNA: TGTGCCAGCAGTTACTCCCCGGGCGGGGGCAGCCTCACAGATACGCAGTATTTT
CDR3: CASSYSPGGGSLTDTQYF
D: NA
V: TRBV6-5
size: NA
J: TRBJ2-3

DNA: TGTGCCAGCTCTACGGGACAATGGCGCCCAGGGAGAGGGTTCGAAGAGACCCAGTACTTC
CDR3: CASSTGQWRPGRGFEETQYF
D: NA
V: TRBV27
size: NA
J: TRBJ2-5

DNA: TGTGCCAGCAGCCCAGGTGGGGCAGCGAACACCGGGGAGCTGTTTTTT
CDR3: CASSPGGAANTGELFF
D: NA
V: TRBV7-6
size: NA
J: TRBJ2-2

DNA: TGTGCCAGCAGCGTAGAGGACAACTACGAGCAGTACTTC
CDR3: CASSVEDNYEQYF
D: NA
V: TRBV9
size: few
J: TRBJ2-7

DNA: TGTGCCAGCAGCCAGGGACACTACGAGCAGTACTTC
CDR3: CASSQGHYEQYF
D: NA
V: TRBV6-6
size: NA
J: TRBJ2-7

DNA: TGCAGCGTTGAAGGTCGTCCGGGGCCTGTCCAAGAGACCCAGTACTTC
CDR3: CSVEGRPGPVQETQYF
D: NA
V: TRBV29-1
size: many
J: TRBJ2-5

DNA: TGTGCCAGCAGCTTAGGTTTCGGACTGGTAACTGAAGCTTTCTTT
CDR3: CASSLGFGLVTEAFF
D: NA
V: TRBV7-9
size: few
J: TRBJ1-1

DNA: TGTGCCACCAGTGCTGGGCGGGATACGCAGTATTTT
CDR3: CATSAGRDTQYF
D: NA
V: TRBV24-1
size: NA
J: TRBJ2-3

DNA: TGTGCCAGCAGCGTAGACTGGCGGGGGGGGATCAATGAGCAGTTCTTC
CDR3: CASSVDWRGGINEQFF
D: TRBD2
V: TRBV9
size: many
J: TRBJ2-1

DNA: TGCAGTGCTAGTTCCCTAGCGGGAGGGAATGAGCAGTTCTTC
CDR3: CSASSLAGGNEQFF
D: TRBD2
V: TRBV20-1
size: few
J: TRBJ2-1

DNA: TGTGCCAGCAGTTTTGGGCTAGCGGGAGGAGGGTTAACCTACGAGCAGTACTTC
CDR3: CASSFGLAGGGLTYEQYF
D: TRBD2
V: TRBV28
size: NA
J: TRBJ2-7

DNA: TGTGCCAGCAGTGAGGGACTAGCGAACACCGGGGAGCTGTTTTTT
CDR3: CASSEGLANTGELFF
D: TRBD2
V: TRBV2
size: NA
J: TRBJ2-2

DNA: TGTGCCAGCAGCCAAGTGGTGTTAGAGACCCAGTACTTC
CDR3: CASSQVVLETQYF
D: NA
V: TRBV4-2
size: NA
J: TRBJ2-5

DNA: TGCAGCGTTGAAGTCGAATGGCGAACCATAGATACGCAGTATTTT
CDR3: CSVEVEWRTIDTQYF
D: NA
V: TRBV29-1
size: many
J: TRBJ2-3

DNA: TGTGCCAGCAGCTTAGATGCCAGGACAGGGAACAATGAGCAGTTCTTC
CDR3: CASSLDARTGNNEQFF
D: TRBD1
V: TRBV7-6
size: NA
J: TRBJ2-1

DNA: TGCAGTGCTAGAATAACGGGACAGGGCTACGAGCAGTACTTC
CDR3: CSARITGQGYEQYF
D: TRBD1
V: TRBV20-1
size: NA
J: TRBJ2-7

DNA: TGCGCCAGCAGCCAAGCACAGGGGTTCAGCAATCAGCCCCAGCATTTT
CDR3: CASSQAQGFSNQPQHF
D: TRBD1
V: TRBV4-1
size: many
J: TRBJ1-5

DNA: TGTGCCAGCAGCTTATTGCGAAACACTGAAGCTTTCTTT
CDR3: CASSLLRNTEAFF
D: NA
V: TRBV13
size: many
J: TRBJ1-1

DNA: TGTGCCAGCTTTTTCCCTCTCGCACAGGGAAGCACCGGGGAGCTGTTTTTT
CDR3: CASFFPLAQGSTGELFF
D: NA
V: TRBV7-9
size: many
J: TRBJ2-2

DNA: TGTGCCAGCAGTTTATTAGGGCCCCGGCGGGGCTACACCTTC
CDR3: CASSLLGPRRGYTF
D: NA
V: TRBV12-3/TRBV12-4
size: many
J: TRBJ1-2

DNA: TGCAGCGTTGATGGGACTAGCGGGAGTCGGAATGAGCAGTTCTTC
CDR3: CSVDGTSGSRNEQFF
D: TRBD2
V: TRBV29-1
size: many
J: TRBJ2-1

DNA: TGTGCCACCAGTGATTTGGACCCTCAGGATGAGCAGTTCTTC
CDR3: CATSDLDPQDEQFF
D: NA
V: TRBV24-1
size: many
J: TRBJ2-1

DNA: TGTGCCAGCAGCTTAGATACAGTACTAGCCAAAAACATTCAGTACTTC
CDR3: CASSLDTVLAKNIQYF
D: NA
V: TRBV7-8
size: NA
J: TRBJ2-4

DNA: TGTGCCAGCAGCCCCTTTGTTGCGGGAGGTTCCTACGAGCAGTACTTC
CDR3: CASSPFVAGGSYEQYF
D: TRBD2
V: TRBV7-9
size: many
J: TRBJ2-7

DNA: TGTGCCAGCAGCCAAGACGCTAGCGCCTCCTACGAGCAGTACTTC
CDR3: CASSQDASASYEQYF
D: NA
V: TRBV3-1
size: NA
J: TRBJ2-7

DNA: TGTGCCAGCAGTGTCGCCCTTTTCTATGGCTACACCTTC
CDR3: CASSVALFYGYTF
D: NA
V: TRBV6-1
size: few
J: TRBJ1-2

DNA: TGTGCCAGCAGAGGATTTCGGGAGCTAACAGATACGCAGTATTTT
CDR3: CASRGFRELTDTQYF
D: NA
V: TRBV6-1
size: few
J: TRBJ2-3

DNA: TGCGCCAGCAGTGAAGCCGACAACACAGATACGCAGTATTTT
CDR3: CASSEADNTDTQYF
D: NA
V: TRBV10-1
size: NA
J: TRBJ2-3

DNA: TGTGCCAGCAGCCTTGGACTAGCGCCCGCCTACGAGCAGTACTTC
CDR3: CASSLGLAPAYEQYF
D: TRBD2
V: TRBV5-6
size: few
J: TRBJ2-7

DNA: TGCAGCGTCCCGGGAGCGGGGGTCTCCGGGGAGCTGTTTTTT
CDR3: CSVPGAGVSGELFF
D: TRBD2
V: TRBV29-1
size: many
J: TRBJ2-2

DNA: TGTGCCAGCAGCTTGGATGCGGACACCGGGGAGCTGTTTTTT
CDR3: CASSLDADTGELFF
D: NA
V: TRBV7-7
size: few
J: TRBJ2-2

DNA: TGTGCCAGCAGCTCCCGGGGTAGCGGGAGGAATGAGCAGTTCTTC
CDR3: CASSSRGSGRNEQFF
D: TRBD2
V: TRBV13
size: few
J: TRBJ2-1

DNA: TGTGCCAGCAGCTTTTCGGGATGGGGAAAAAACTACAATGAGCAGTTCTTC
CDR3: CASSFSGWGKNYNEQFF
D: NA
V: TRBV7-9
size: NA
J: TRBJ2-1

DNA: TGTGCCAGCAGAACTAGCGAGACTCCAATCTACGAGCAGTACTTC
CDR3: CASRTSETPIYEQYF
D: TRBD2
V: TRBV12-3/TRBV12-4
size: NA
J: TRBJ2-7

DNA: TGTGCCAGCAGTCAGGGACAGGGGTGGGACACAGATACGCAGTATTTT
CDR3: CASSQGQGWDTDTQYF
D: TRBD1
V: TRBV12-3/TRBV12-4
size: many
J: TRBJ2-3

DNA: TGTGCCAGCAGCCAGTACGGACTAGAAACCTACGAGCAGTACTTC
CDR3: CASSQYGLETYEQYF
D: TRBD2
V: TRBV4-2
size: NA
J: TRBJ2-7

DNA: TGTGCCAGCAGTTTAGACCTCGGCACAGATACGCAGTATTTT
CDR3: CASSLDLGTDTQYF
D: NA
V: TRBV27
size: NA
J: TRBJ2-3

DNA: TGTGCCAGCAGCTTCAACCTAGCCTACGAGCAGTACTTC
CDR3: CASSFNLAYEQYF
D: NA
V: TRBV7-8
size: few
J: TRBJ2-7

DNA: TGTGCCAGCAGTCCAGGAACGGGAAGGGGCACAGATACGCAGTATTTT
CDR3: CASSPGTGRGTDTQYF
D: NA
V: TRBV3-1
size: NA
J: TRBJ2-3

DNA: TGTGCCAGCAGCCAGGAGGGTAGCAGCACAGATACGCAGTATTTT
CDR3: CASSQEGSSTDTQYF
D: NA
V: TRBV7-2
size: few
J: TRBJ2-3

DNA: TGTGCCATCAGTGAACCCTCGACAGGTCGGGCGGGTAATTCACCCCTCCACTTT
CDR3: CAISEPSTGRAGNSPLHF
D: NA
V: TRBV10-3
size: many
J: TRBJ1-6